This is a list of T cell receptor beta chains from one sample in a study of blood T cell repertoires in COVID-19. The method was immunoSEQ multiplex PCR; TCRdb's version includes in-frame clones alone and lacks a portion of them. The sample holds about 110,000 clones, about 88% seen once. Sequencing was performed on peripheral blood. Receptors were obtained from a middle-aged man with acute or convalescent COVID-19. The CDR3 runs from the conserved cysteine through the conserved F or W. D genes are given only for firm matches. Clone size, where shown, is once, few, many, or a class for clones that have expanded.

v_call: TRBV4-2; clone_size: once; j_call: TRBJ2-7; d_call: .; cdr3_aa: CASSQIGGDYEQYF; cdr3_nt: TGTGCCAGCAGCCAAATAGGGGGGGACTACGAGCAGTACTTC
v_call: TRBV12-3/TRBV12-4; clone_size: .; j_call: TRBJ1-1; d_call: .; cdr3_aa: CASRTVASTEAFF; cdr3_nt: TGTGCCAGCCGGACAGTCGCCTCGACTGAAGCTTTCTTT
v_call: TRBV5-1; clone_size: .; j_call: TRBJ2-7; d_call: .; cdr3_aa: CASSLGAGGSYEQYF; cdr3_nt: TGCGCCAGCAGCTTGGGAGCGGGTGGGAGCTACGAGCAGTACTTC
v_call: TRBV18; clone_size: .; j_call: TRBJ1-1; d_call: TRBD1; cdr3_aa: CASSPQVRTGVNTEAFF; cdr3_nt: TGTGCCAGCTCGCCCCAAGTGAGGACAGGGGTGAACACTGAAGCTTTCTTT
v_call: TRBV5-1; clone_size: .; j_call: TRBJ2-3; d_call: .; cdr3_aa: CASSLQGDTQYF; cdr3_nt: TGCGCCAGCAGCCTTCAGGGGGATACGCAGTATTTT
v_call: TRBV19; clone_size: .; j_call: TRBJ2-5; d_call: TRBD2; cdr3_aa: CASSIAGTSKETQYF; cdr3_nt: TGTGCCAGTAGTATCGCCGGGACTAGTAAAGAGACCCAGTACTTC
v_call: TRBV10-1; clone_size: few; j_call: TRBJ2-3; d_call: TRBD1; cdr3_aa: CASSRDRGQAQYF; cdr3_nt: TGCGCCAGCAGCCGGGACAGGGGACAGGCGCAGTATTTT
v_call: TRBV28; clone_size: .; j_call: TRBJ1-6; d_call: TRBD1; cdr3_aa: CASRYRGQSSPLHF; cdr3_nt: TGTGCCAGCAGGTACAGGGGGCAAAGTTCACCCCTCCACTTT
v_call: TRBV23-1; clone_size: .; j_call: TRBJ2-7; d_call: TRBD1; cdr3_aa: CASSPPQGVSGYEQYF; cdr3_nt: TGCGCCAGCAGTCCACCACAGGGGGTCTCTGGCTACGAGCAGTACTTC
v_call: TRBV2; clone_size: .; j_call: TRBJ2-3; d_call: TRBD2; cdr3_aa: CASSGVLAGGPKHATQYF; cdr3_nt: TGTGCCAGCAGCGGGGTACTAGCGGGAGGACCCAAGCATGCTACGCAGTATTTT
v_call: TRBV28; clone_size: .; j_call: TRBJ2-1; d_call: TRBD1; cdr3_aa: CASSFWGQGYNEQFF; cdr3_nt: TGTGCCAGCAGTTTCTGGGGACAGGGCTACAATGAGCAGTTCTTC